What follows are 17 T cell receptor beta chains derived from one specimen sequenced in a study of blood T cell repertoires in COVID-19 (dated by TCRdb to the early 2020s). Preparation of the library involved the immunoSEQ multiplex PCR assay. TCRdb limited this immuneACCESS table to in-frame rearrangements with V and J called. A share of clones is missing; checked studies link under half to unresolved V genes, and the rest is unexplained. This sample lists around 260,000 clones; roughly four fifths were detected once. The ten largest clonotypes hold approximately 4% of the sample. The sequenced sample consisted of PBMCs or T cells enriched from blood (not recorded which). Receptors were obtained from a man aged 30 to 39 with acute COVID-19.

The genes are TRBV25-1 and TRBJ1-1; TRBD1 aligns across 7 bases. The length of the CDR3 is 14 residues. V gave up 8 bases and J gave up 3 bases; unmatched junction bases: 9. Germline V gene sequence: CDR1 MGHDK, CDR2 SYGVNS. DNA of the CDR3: TGTGCCAGCGCCGAGCAGGGGGAGTACACTGAAGCTTTCTTT. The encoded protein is CASAEQGEYTEAFF.

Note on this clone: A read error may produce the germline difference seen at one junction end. The CDR3 sequence is CASSGGRGSAETQYF. In DNA form, the CDR3 reads TGTGCCAGCAGCGGGGGTCGGGGGTCGGCGGAGACCCAGTACTTC. The chain recombines TRBV5-1 with TRBJ2-5, with 8 bases aligning to TRBD2. The germline CDR1 and CDR2 sequences are SGHRS and YFSETQ. This CDR3 has 15 residues. The full variable domain, in which reference TRBV5-1 and TRBJ2-5 provide the parts outside the CDR3, is KAGVTQTPRYLIKTRGQQVTLSCSPISGHRSVSWYQQTPGQGLQFLFEYFSETQRNKGNFPGRFSGRQFSNSRSEMNVSTLELGDSALYLCASSGGRGSAETQYFGPGTRLLVL.

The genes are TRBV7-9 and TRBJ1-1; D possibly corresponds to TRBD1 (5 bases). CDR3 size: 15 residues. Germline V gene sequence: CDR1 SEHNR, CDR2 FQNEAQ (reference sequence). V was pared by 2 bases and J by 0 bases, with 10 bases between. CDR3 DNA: TGTGCCAGCAGCTTAATGACAGACATGAACACTGAAGCTTTCTTT. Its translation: CASSLMTDMNTEAFF.

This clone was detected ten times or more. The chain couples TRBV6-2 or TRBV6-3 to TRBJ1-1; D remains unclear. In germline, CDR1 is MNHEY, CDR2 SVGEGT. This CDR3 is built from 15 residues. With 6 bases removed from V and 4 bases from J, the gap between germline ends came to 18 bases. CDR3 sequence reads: CASSPRATGSTEAFF. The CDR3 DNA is TGTGCCAGCAGCCCACGTGCAACTGGGAGCACTGAAGCTTTCTTT.

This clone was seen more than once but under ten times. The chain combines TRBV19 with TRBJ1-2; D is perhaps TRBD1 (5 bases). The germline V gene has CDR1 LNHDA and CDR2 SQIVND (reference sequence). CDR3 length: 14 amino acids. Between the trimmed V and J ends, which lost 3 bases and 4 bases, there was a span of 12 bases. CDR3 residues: CASSIGGDFYGYTF. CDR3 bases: TGTGCCAGTAGTATCGGGGGGGACTTCTATGGCTACACCTTC.

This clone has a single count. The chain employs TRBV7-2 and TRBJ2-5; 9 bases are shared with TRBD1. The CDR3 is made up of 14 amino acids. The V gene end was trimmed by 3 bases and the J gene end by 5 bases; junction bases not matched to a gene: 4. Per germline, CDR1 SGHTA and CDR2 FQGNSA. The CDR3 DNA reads TGTGCCAGCAGCTTTACAGGGGGCTGGGAGACCCAGTACTTC. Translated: CASSFTGGWETQYF.

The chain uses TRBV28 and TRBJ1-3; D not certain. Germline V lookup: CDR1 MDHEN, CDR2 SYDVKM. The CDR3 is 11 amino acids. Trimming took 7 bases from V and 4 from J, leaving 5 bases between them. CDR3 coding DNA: TGTGCCAGCACCTCCGGAAACACCATATATTTT. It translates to CASTSGNTIYF.

CDR3 bases: TGTGCCAGCAGCTTAGTAACCGGCCTGGGCCAGCCCCAGCATTTT. Translating gives CASSLVTGLGQPQHF. The chain has TRBV7-2 and TRBJ1-5; the D is unclear. The V gene's germline CDR1 is SGHTA and CDR2 FQGNSA. CDR3 size: 15 residues. The V end was cut by 1 base, the J end by 7 bases, with 14 bases between.

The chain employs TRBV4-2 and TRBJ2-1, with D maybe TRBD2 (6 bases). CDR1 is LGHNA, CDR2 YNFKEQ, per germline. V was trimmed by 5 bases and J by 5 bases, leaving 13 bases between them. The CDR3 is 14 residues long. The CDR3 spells CASSAGLSNNEQFF. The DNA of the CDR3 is TGTGCCAGCAGCGCAGGACTATCGAACAATGAGCAGTTCTTC.

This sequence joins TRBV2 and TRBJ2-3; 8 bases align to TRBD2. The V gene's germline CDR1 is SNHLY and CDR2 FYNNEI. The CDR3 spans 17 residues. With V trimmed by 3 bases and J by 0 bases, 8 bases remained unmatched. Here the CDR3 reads CASSEPTSGTSTDTQYF. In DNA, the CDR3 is TGTGCCAGCAGTGAGCCCACTAGCGGAACTAGCACAGATACGCAGTATTTT.

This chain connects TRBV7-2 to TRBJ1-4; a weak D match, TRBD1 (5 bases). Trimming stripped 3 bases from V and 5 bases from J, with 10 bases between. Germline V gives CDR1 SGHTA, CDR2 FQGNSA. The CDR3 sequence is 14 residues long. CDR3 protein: CASSLSGPNEKLFF. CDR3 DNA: TGTGCCAGCAGCTTGTCAGGGCCGAATGAAAAACTGTTTTTT. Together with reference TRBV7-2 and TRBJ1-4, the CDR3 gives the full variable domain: GAGVSQSPSNKVTEKGKDVELRCDPISGHTALYWYRQSLGQGLEFLIYFQGNSAPDKSGLPSDRFSAERTGGSVSTLTIQRTQQEDSAVYLCASSLSGPNEKLFFGSGTQLSVL.

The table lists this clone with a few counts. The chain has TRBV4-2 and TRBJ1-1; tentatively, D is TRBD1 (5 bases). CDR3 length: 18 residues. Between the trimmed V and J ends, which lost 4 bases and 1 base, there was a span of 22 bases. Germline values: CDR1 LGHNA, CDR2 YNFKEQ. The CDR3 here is CASSRVLTDSLGNTEAFF. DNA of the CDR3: TGTGCCAGCAGCCGAGTCTTGACAGACTCCCTTGGGAACACTGAAGCTTTCTTT.

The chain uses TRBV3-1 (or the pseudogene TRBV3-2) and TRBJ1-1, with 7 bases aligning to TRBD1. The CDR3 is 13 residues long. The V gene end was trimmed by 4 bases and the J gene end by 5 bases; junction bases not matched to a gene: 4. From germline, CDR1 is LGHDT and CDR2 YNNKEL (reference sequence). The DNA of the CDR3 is TGTGCCAGCAGCCTCCCGGGACAGACTGAAGCTTTCTTT. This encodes CASSLPGQTEAFF.

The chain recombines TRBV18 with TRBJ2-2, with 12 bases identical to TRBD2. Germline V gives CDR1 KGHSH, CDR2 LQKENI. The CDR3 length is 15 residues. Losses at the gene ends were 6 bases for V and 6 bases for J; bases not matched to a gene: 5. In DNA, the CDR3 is TGTGCCAGCTCGTCGGGACTAGCGGGTTCCGGGGAGCTGTTTTTT. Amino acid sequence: CASSSGLAGSGELFF.

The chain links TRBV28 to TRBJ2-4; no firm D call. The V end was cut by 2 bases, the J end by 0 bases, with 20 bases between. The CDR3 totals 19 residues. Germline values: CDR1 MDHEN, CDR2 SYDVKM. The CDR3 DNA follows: TGTGCCAGCAGTTTAAGGTCCCAATGGAGCTCGCTAGCCAAAAACATTCAGTACTTC. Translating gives CASSLRSQWSSLAKNIQYF.

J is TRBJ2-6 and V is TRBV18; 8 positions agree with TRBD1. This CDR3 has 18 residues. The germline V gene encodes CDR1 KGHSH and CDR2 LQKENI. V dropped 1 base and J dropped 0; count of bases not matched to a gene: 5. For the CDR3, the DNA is TGTGCCAGCTCACCACGCACAGGGGGAGGCTCTGGGGCCAACGTCCTGACTTTC. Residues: CASSPRTGGGSGANVLTF. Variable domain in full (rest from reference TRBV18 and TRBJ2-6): NAGVMQNPRHLVRRRGQEARLRCSPMKGHSHVYWYRQLPEEGLKFMVYLQKENIIDESGMPKERFSAEFPKEGPSILRIQQVVRGDSAAYFCASSPRTGGGSGANVLTFGAGSRLTVL.

This CDR3 reads CASSFRSGANVLTF. CDR3 coding DNA: TGTGCCAGCAGTTTTCGCTCTGGGGCCAACGTCCTGACTTTC. V and J are TRBV28 and TRBJ2-6; D is unclear. Germline CDR1 is MDHEN and CDR2 is SYDVKM. V lost 3 bases to trimming and J lost 0 bases, with 3 bases between them. The CDR3 is made up of 14 amino acids.